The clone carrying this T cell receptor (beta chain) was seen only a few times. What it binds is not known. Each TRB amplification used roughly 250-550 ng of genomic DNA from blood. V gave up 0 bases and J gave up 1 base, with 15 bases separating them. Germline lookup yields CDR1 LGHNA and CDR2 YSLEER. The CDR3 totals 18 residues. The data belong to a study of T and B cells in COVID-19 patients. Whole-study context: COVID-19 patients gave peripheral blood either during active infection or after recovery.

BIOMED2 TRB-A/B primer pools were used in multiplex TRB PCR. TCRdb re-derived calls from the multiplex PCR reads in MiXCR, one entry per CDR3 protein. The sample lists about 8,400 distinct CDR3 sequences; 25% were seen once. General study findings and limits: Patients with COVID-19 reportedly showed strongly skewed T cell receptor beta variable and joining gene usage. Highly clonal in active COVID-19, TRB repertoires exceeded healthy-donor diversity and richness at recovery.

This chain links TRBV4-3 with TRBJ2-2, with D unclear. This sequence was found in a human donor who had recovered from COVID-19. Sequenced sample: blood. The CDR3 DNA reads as TGCGCCAGCAGCCAAGATAGGATCGCGGCGATGAACACCGGGGAGCTGTTTTTT. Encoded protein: CASSQDRIAAMNTGELFF.